The 24 T cell receptor beta chains presented below share a single source sample, sequenced in a study of T cells expressing NK-cell markers. TCRdb re-called the 5' RACE reads; one entry per CDR3 protein, DNA not given. The listing records some 300,000 distinct CDR3 sequences. What was sequenced was blood T cells: a sorted CD56 or NKG2C T cell subset, CD4+ or CD8+ T cells, or bulk PBMC T cells (not recorded which). These receptors were collected from a young man in good health.

The chain uses TRBV7-2 and TRBJ2-7; without DNA, the TCRdb call of TRBD1 cannot be checked. This CDR3 spans 17 amino acids. Germline assignment: CDR1 SGHTA and CDR2 FQGNSA. The CDR3 spells CASSLTPGLAGLHEQYF.

The V call is TRBV7-7, the J call TRBJ2-1; TCRdb's D call of TRBD1 is untestable without DNA. The CDR3 runs 16 residues. The germline V gene encodes CDR1 SSHAT and CDR2 FNYEAQ (reference sequence). Here the CDR3 reads CASSLDFGTVHNEQFF.

The rearrangement links TRBV7-9 to TRBJ2-2; absent DNA, TCRdb's TRBD2 call cannot be checked. Germline CDR1 reads SEHNR; CDR2 reads FQNEAQ (reference sequence). The CDR3 is made up of 16 amino acids. The CDR3 loop reads CASSQGLAGLGGELFF.

V and J are TRBV5-1 and TRBJ1-6; the D call from TCRdb, TRBD1, cannot be confirmed without DNA. The CDR3 spans 14 residues. Germline assignment: CDR1 SGHRS and CDR2 YFSETQ. This CDR3 reads CASSRQGASSPLHF.

This chain uses TRBV5-1 with TRBJ2-7. The CDR3 sequence is 15 residues long. Germline lookup yields CDR1 SGHRS and CDR2 YFSETQ. CDR3: CASSLEALSSYEQYF.

The chain recombines TRBV14 with TRBJ2-3; TCRdb proposes TRBD2, but this gene call is untestable without DNA. Germline CDR1 is SGHDN and CDR2 is FVKESK. The CDR3 length is 17 residues. The CDR3 protein is CASSPNMGLAGADTQYF.

The chain joins TRBV7-6 to TRBJ2-6; as DNA is missing, the TRBD1 call by TCRdb cannot be tested. The CDR3 extends over 17 amino acids. The germline gives CDR1 SGHVS, CDR2 FNYEAQ. This CDR3 reads CASSLGTGSSGANVLTF.

The rearrangement uses TRBV12-3 or TRBV12-4 and TRBJ2-2. The CDR3 loop spans 16 amino acids. CDR3 sequence: CASRPNMATNTGELFF.

The chain's CDR3 is CSANIRDLETQYF. The chain joins TRBV20-1 to TRBJ2-5; TCRdb's D call, TRBD2, is unchecked because there is no DNA. The CDR3 covers 13 residues. Germline CDR1 reads DFQATT; CDR2 reads SNEGSKA (reference sequence).

The rearrangement joins TRBV12-3 or TRBV12-4 to TRBJ2-7; the D call of TRBD2 rests on TCRdb alone, since no DNA is present to check it. This CDR3 comprises 14 residues. CDR3 region: CASSSTIGMYEQYF.

The V gene is TRBV7-6, the J gene TRBJ1-1. The length of the CDR3 is 13 residues. Germline V gene data show CDR1 as SGHVS and CDR2 as FNYEAQ. The CDR3 sequence is CASSADLNTEAFF.

The chain links TRBV9 to TRBJ2-1; TCRdb's D gene call, TRBD2, goes unchecked for lack of DNA. Germline V gives CDR1 SGDLS, CDR2 YYNGEE. The length of the CDR3 is 16 residues. The CDR3 region is CASSSSAALGAHEQFF.

The chain couples TRBV7-9 to TRBJ1-1; the TRBD1 assignment by TCRdb is unverifiable without DNA. Per germline, CDR1 SEHNR and CDR2 FQNEAQ (reference sequence). The CDR3 runs to 15 residues. CDR3 sequence reads: CASSPFAGTGLEAFF.

The V and J genes are TRBV7-2 and TRBJ1-5; TCRdb's D gene call, TRBD1, goes unchecked for lack of DNA. Germline V gene lookup returns CDR1 SGHTA and CDR2 FQGNSA. This CDR3 has 16 amino acids. CDR3 loop: CASSFTGTGVNQPQHF.

The CDR3 region is CASSQGVLVRDEQFF. The chain is built from TRBV3-1 and TRBJ2-1; TCRdb proposes TRBD2, but this gene call is untestable without DNA. The CDR3 runs 15 residues. The V gene's germline CDR1 is LGHDT and CDR2 YNNKEL (reference sequence).

This rearrangement joins TRBV28 to TRBJ1-1; there is no DNA to check the TCRdb D call of TRBD1. This CDR3 has 15 residues. The germline gives CDR1 MDHEN, CDR2 SYDVKM. The CDR3 here is CASSYHRGRGTEAFF.

This chain uses TRBV7-9 with TRBJ2-1; there is no DNA to check the TCRdb D call of TRBD2. The CDR3 has 16 amino acids. Germline V CDR1 and CDR2: SEHNR, FQNEAQ (reference sequence). The chain's CDR3 is CASSFLGRMTAHEQFF.

The CDR3: CASSRFPAGDTDTQYF. V gene TRBV9 combines with J gene TRBJ2-3; the D call of TRBD2 rests on TCRdb alone, since no DNA is present to check it. The CDR3 spans 16 residues. Germline V CDR1 and CDR2: SGDLS, YYNGEE. The whole variable domain, filled in from reference TRBV9 and TRBJ2-3, reads DSGVTQTPKHLITATGQRVTLRCSPRSGDLSVYWYQQSLDQGLQFLIQYYNGEERAKGNILERFSAQQFPDLHSELNLSSLELGDSALYFCASSRFPAGDTDTQYFGPGTRLTVL.

CDR3 sequence: CAWSVVVRDTQYF. This chain joins TRBV30 and TRBJ2-3. Per germline, CDR1 GTSNPN and CDR2 SVGIG (reference sequence). The CDR3 runs 13 residues.

The chain combines TRBV6-2 or TRBV6-3 with TRBJ2-7. This CDR3 is built from 12 residues. Germline V gene data show CDR1 as MNHEY and CDR2 as SVGEGT. This CDR3 reads CASSYTGNEQYF.

The chain has TRBV29-1 and TRBJ2-1; the D gene TCRdb calls, TRBD2, cannot be checked with no DNA. Germline CDR1 reads SQVTM; CDR2 reads ANQGSEA. CDR3 size: 16 residues. The CDR3: CSVEPHGSGRTNEQFF.

This chain joins TRBV18 and TRBJ1-6. Germline CDR1 KGHSH, CDR2 LQKENI. This CDR3 is 14 amino acids long. CDR3 sequence: CASSPGDGNSPLHF.

The chain is built from TRBV10-3 and TRBJ2-3. The length of the CDR3 is 12 residues. Germline-derived CDR1 and CDR2 are ENHRY and SYGVKD. CDR3: CATRESTDTQYF.

The V and J genes are TRBV18 and TRBJ2-5; the D call of TRBD1 rests on TCRdb alone, since no DNA is present to check it. The germline gives CDR1 KGHSH, CDR2 LQKENI. The CDR3 extends over 12 amino acids. The chain's CDR3 is CASSGQLETQYF.